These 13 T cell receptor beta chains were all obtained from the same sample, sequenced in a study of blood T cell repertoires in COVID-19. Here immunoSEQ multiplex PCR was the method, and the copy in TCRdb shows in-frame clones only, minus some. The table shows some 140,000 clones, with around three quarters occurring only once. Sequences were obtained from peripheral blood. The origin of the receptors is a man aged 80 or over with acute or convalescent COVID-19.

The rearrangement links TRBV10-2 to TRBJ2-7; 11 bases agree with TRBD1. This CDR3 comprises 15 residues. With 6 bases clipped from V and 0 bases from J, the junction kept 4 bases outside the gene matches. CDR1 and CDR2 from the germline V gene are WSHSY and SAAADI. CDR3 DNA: TGCGCCAGCAGGACCGGGACAGGGGGCTCCTACGAGCAGTACTTC. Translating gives CASRTGTGGSYEQYF.

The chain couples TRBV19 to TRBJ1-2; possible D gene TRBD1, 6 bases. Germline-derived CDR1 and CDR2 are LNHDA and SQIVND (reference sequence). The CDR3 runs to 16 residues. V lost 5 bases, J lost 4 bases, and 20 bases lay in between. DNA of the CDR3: TGTGCCAGTAGTCAGACCGGGACATCTCGGGTCTATGGCTACACCTTC. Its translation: CASSQTGTSRVYGYTF.

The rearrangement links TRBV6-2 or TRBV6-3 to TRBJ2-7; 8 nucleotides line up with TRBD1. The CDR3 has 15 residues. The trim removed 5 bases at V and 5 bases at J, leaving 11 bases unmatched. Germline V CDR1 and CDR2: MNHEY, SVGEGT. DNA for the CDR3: TGTGCCAGCAGTGCTGACAGGGGCGGATTCCACGAGCAGTACTTC. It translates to CASSADRGGFHEQYF.

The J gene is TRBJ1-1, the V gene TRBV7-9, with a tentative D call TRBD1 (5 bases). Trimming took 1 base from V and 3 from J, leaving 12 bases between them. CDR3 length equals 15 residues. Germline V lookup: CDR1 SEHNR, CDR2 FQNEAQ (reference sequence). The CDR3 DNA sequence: TGTGCCAGCAGCTTAGTTGGGGGGTCGGACACTGAAGCTTTCTTT. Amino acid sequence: CASSLVGGSDTEAFF.

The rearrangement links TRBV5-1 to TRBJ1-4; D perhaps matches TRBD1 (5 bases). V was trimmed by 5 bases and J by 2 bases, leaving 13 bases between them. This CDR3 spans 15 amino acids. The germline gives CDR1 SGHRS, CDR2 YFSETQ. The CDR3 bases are TGCGCCAGCAGTCCACCAGGGAATACTAATGAAAAACTGTTTTTT. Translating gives CASSPPGNTNEKLFF.

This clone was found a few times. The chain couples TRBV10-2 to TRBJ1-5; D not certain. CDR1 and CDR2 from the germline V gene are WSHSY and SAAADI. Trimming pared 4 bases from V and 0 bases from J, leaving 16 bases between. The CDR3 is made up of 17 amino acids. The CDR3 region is CASSARSTTYSNQPQHF. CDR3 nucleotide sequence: TGCGCCAGCAGTGCAAGGAGTACCACATATAGCAATCAGCCCCAGCATTTT.

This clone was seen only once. The CDR3 sequence is CASSSRTGTRETQYF. As DNA, the CDR3 is TGTGCCAGCAGCTCAAGGACAGGGACGAGAGAGACCCAGTACTTC. This chain uses TRBV7-8 with TRBJ2-5; TRBD1 agrees at 8 bases. Trimming at V came to 4 bases and at J to 4 bases, leaving 8 bases not matched to a gene. This CDR3 has 15 amino acids. Germline lookup yields CDR1 SGHVS and CDR2 FQNEAQ.

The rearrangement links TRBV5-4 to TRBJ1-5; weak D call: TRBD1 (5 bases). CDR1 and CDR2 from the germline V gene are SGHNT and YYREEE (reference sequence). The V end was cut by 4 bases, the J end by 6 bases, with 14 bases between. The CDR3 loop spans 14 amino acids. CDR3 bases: TGTGCCAGCAGCGCCGGGGCGGGAGGTCAGCCCCAGCATTTT. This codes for CASSAGAGGQPQHF.

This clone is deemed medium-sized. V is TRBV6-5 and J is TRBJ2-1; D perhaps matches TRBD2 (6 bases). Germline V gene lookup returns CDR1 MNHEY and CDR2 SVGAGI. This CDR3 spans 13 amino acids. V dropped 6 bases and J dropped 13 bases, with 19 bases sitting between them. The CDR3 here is CASSVQPTSEQFF. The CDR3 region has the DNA TGTGCCAGCAGCGTACAGCCGACTAGTGAACAGTTCTTC.

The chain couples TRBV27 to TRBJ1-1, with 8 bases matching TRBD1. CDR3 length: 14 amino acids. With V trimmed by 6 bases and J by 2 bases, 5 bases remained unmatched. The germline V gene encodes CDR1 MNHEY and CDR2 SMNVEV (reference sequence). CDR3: CASRRQGLNTEAFF. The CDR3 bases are TGTGCCAGCAGGAGACAGGGGTTAAACACTGAAGCTTTCTTT.

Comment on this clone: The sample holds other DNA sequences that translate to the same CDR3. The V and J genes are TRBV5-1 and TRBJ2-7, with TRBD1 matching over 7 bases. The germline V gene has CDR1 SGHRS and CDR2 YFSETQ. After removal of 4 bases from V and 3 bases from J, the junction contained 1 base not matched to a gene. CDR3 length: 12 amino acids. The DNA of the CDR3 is TGCGCCAGCAGCCGGGACAGCTACGAGCAGTACTTC. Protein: CASSRDSYEQYF.

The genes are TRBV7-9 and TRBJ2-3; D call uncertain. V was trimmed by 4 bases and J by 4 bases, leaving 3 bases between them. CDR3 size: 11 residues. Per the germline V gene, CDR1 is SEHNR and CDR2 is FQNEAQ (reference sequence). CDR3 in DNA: TGTGCCAGCAGCTCCTCAGATACGCAGTATTTT. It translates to CASSSSDTQYF.

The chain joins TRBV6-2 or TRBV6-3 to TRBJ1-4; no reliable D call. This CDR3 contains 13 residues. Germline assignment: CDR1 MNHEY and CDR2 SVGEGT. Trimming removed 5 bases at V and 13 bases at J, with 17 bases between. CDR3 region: CASSGQIMRGLFF. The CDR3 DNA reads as TGTGCCAGCAGTGGCCAGATAATGAGAGGACTGTTTTTT.